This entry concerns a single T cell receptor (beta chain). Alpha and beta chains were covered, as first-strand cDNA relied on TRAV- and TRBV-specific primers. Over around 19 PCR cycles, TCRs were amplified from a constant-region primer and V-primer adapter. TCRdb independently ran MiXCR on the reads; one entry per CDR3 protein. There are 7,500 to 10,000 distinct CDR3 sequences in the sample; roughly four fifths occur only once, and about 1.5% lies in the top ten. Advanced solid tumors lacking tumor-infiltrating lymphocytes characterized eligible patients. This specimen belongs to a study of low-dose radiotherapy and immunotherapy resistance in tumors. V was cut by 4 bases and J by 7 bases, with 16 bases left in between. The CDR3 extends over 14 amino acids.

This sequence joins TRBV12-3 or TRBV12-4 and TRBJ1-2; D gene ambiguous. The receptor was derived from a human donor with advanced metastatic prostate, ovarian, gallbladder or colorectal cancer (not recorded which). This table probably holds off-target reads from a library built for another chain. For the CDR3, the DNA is TGTGCCAGCAGTTACTATCGGAGGGCGGCTGGCTACACCTTC. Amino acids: CASSYYRRAAGYTF.